The 5 T cell receptor beta chains presented below share a single source sample, sequenced in a study of T-cell reconstitution after alpha-beta-depleted transplantation in children. TCRbeta library preparation incorporated unique molecular identifiers. Via MiXCR, TCRdb re-called the PCR reads, giving one row per CDR3 protein. This repertoire shows some 840,000 distinct CDR3 sequences, about 16% found once; its top ten account for around 4.5%. Specimen: PBMCs, mostly from graft donor cells, collected 360 days after TCRalphabeta/CD19-depleted stem cell transplant. These receptors all come from a male patient younger than 18 who had a stem cell transplant for acute lymphoblastic leukemia, so the T cells may come from the graft donor.

This chain joins TRBV3-1 and TRBJ2-5, with 9 positions matching TRBD1. CDR1 is LGHDT and CDR2 is YNNKEL in the germline V gene (reference sequence). The CDR3 is 15 amino acids. The V and J ends lost 2 bases and 5 bases, in that order; junction bases with no gene match: 6. DNA for the CDR3: TGTGCCAGCAGCCAACCGGACAGGGGTTGGGAGACCCAGTACTTC. Translated: CASSQPDRGWETQYF.

This clonotype has a handful of counts. The chain recombines TRBV4-1 with TRBJ2-7; D unclear. This CDR3 contains 16 residues. Trimming took off 1 base at V and 2 bases at J, with 15 bases between the two ends. Per the germline V gene, CDR1 is MGHRA and CDR2 is YSYEKL. CDR3 bases: TGCGCCAGCAGCCAAGTGGGGATTAACCCACCCTACGAGCAGTACTTC. The encoded protein is CASSQVGINPPYEQYF.

The chain recombines TRBV9 with TRBJ2-1, with unresolved D. Germline loops: CDR1 SGDLS, CDR2 YYNGEE. The CDR3 is made up of 13 amino acids. CDR3 nucleotides: TGTGCTACTGGTCCCGTTTCCTACAATGAGCAGTTCTTC. Translating it yields CATGPVSYNEQFF.

CDR3 protein: CATRTVDVAFF. The DNA for the CDR3 is TGTGCCACACGGACAGTCGATGTAGCTTTCTTT. The chain has TRBV18 and TRBJ1-1, with D possibly TRBD1 on 6 matching bases. Trimming removed 10 bases from V and 10 bases from J, with 16 bases in between. Germline assignment: CDR1 KGHSH and CDR2 LQKENI. This CDR3 contains 11 residues.

The chain couples TRBV29-1 to TRBJ2-5; 7 bases align to TRBD2. CDR1 is SQVTM and CDR2 is ANQGSEA in the germline V gene. Trimming took 0 bases from V and 2 from J; bases not matched to a gene: 9. The CDR3 totals 16 residues. DNA of the CDR3: TGCAGCGTTGAAGATCCTTCACTAGCGCCACAAGAGACCCAGTACTTC. It translates to CSVEDPSLAPQETQYF.